The sequence of this T cell receptor (beta chain) was determined in a study of shared clonotypes between healthy human individuals. This CDR3 has 22 residues. The assay used deep level. Profiling relied on immunoSEQ multiplex PCR, and the TCRdb table lists in-frame clones only, not all of them. The table includes about 470,000 clones, around 79% detected once. The chain recombines TRBV12-2 with TRBJ1-5; the table's D call of TRBD1 was not tested on the DNA. TRBV12-2 is annotated as a pseudogene. The source is a woman aged 40 to 50 in good health. Some clones in this sample may be carry-over from other donors' samples. The sequencing input was PBMCs. Here the CDR3 reads CASRMGRVGDRGPLSDNQPQHF. The CDR3 DNA reads TGTGCAAGTCGCATGGGAAGGGTAGGGGACAGGGGGCCCCTTTCGGACAATCAGCCCCAGCATTTT.